The subject of this entry is one T cell receptor (beta chain). The data were taken from a study of cytomegalovirus exposure and HLA in healthy donors. Germline assignment: CDR1 GTSNPN and CDR2 SVGIG (reference sequence). The V and J ends lost 3 bases and 1 base respectively, with 3 bases between them. This CDR3 contains 11 residues. A multiplex PCR was run with 60 Vbeta primers and 13 Jbeta primers. Sequenced by immunoSEQ multiplex PCR; TCRdb stores in-frame clones only, minus some. This specimen shows some 200,000 clones; the ten leading clones hold approximately 0.74%. This chain connects TRBV30 to TRBJ1-1; D ambiguous. Sequenced input: PBMCs. This sequence was found in a boy aged 5-17 years in good health and CMV-seronegative. In DNA form, the CDR3 reads TGTGCCTGGAGGCGGAACACTGAAGCTTTCTTT. Its protein is CAWRRNTEAFF. Drawing the rest from reference TRBV30 and TRBJ1-1, the complete variable domain is SQTIHQWPATLVQPVGSPLSLECTVEGTSNPNLYWYRQAAGRGLQLLFYSVGIGQISSEVPQNLSASRPQDRQFILSSKKLLLSDSGFYLCAWRRNTEAFFGQGTRLTVV.